Below are 29 T cell receptor beta chains sequenced from a single sample in a study of blood T cells in healthy people across ages. Next came a second PCR, run for about 7 to 12 cycles, which used a sample-barcoded 5' primer along with a J-beta primer mix. MiXCR, applied by TCRdb to the 5' RACE reads, yields one record per CDR3 protein. The table lists roughly 1.6 million distinct CDR3 sequences, roughly 30% of them singletons, with approximately 10% in the top ten. What was sequenced was blood. Every receptor here comes from a woman in her 30s in good health.

This clonotype was seen a few times. A much larger clone differs by one base, so this may be a read error. The V call is TRBV30, the J call TRBJ2-1; D gene ambiguous. V lost 2 bases to trimming and J lost 5 bases, with 4 bases between them. There are 11 residues in the CDR3. Germline CDR1 GTSNPN, CDR2 SVGIG (reference sequence). In DNA, the CDR3 is TGTGCCTGGAGTCCTGACAATGAGCAGTTCTTC. This encodes CAWSPDNEQFF.

The chain couples TRBV7-8 to TRBJ2-4; 7 bases agree with TRBD1. Losses at the gene ends were 2 bases for V and 13 bases for J; bases not matched to a gene: 14. Looked up from germline, CDR1 is SGHVS and CDR2 is FQNEAQ. The CDR3 has 15 residues. CDR3 sequence (DNA): TGTGCCAGCAGCTTAATAGGGGACAGTAGTTATGAGCAGTACTTC. This translates into CASSLIGDSSYEQYF.

The rearrangement joins TRBV12-3 or TRBV12-4 to TRBJ2-5; 7 nucleotides line up with TRBD1. Trimming cost V 5 bases and J 5 bases; bases outside gene matches: 11. This CDR3 is built from 15 residues. CDR3: CASSHTNRGGETQYF. The CDR3 nucleotides are TGTGCCAGCAGTCACACCAACAGGGGCGGGGAGACCCAGTACTTC.

This chain joins TRBV20-1 and TRBJ2-5; possibly TRBD1 or TRBD2 for D (6 bases each). V was pared by 6 bases and J by 1 base, with 15 bases between. CDR1 and CDR2 from the germline V gene are DFQATT and SNEGSKA (reference sequence). This CDR3 region has 14 residues. DNA for the CDR3: TGCAGTGCCGGAGGCGGGACAACCCAAGAGACCCAGTACTTC. This translates into CSAGGGTTQETQYF.

This clonotype was counted a few times. The gene calls are TRBV6-5 and TRBJ1-5; possible D gene TRBD1, 5 bases. The CDR3 sequence is 19 residues long. Per the germline V gene, CDR1 is MNHEY and CDR2 is SVGAGI. Trimming cost V 0 bases and J 0 bases, with 18 bases left between them. DNA for the CDR3: TGTGCCAGCAGTTACTCTATTCGCGACAGCTCCTTTAGCAATCAGCCCCAGCATTTT. Protein: CASSYSIRDSSFSNQPQHF.

Regarding this clonotype: One junction end disagrees with the germline gene, perhaps due to a read error. The V gene is TRBV7-8, the J gene TRBJ2-5; tentative D call: TRBD2 (6 bases). The CDR3 sequence is 14 residues long. Germline V lookup: CDR1 SGHVS, CDR2 FQNEAQ. The CDR3 DNA follows: TGTGCCAGCAGCTCTACGGGGGTGGTTGCGACCCGGTACTTC. This gives the protein CASSSTGVVATRYF.

This clonotype was seen ten or more times. The V call is TRBV28, the J call TRBJ2-5; D gene uncertain. CDR3 length: 11 amino acids. Trimming took off 6 bases at V and 5 bases at J, with 7 bases between the two ends. The germline gives CDR1 MDHEN, CDR2 SYDVKM. The CDR3 sequence is CASSGSETQYF. The CDR3 DNA reads TGTGCCAGCAGCGGGTCGGAGACCCAGTACTTC.

This chain uses TRBV20-1 with TRBJ1-1, with D perhaps TRBD1 (5 bases). V lost 6 bases and J 0 bases, leaving 11 bases between the germline ends. The CDR3 runs 13 residues. CDR1 DFQATT and CDR2 SNEGSKA come from the germline V gene (reference sequence). This CDR3 reads CSAPVDMNTEAFF. The CDR3 nucleotides are TGCAGTGCCCCGGTGGACATGAACACTGAAGCTTTCTTT.

The CDR3 loop reads CASSHGTGVDQPQHF. For the CDR3, the DNA is TGCGCCAGCAGCCACGGGACAGGGGTCGATCAGCCCCAGCATTTT. The gene calls are TRBV5-1 and TRBJ1-5; 10 bases align to TRBD1. V was pared by 4 bases and J by 5 bases, with 6 bases of the junction left unmatched. Germline V CDR1 and CDR2: SGHRS, YFSETQ. The CDR3 has 15 amino acids.

This clonotype was detected only a few times. The V gene is TRBV12-3 or TRBV12-4, the J gene TRBJ1-6; D unclear. CDR3 size: 18 residues. Deletions cut 2 bases from V and 0 bases from J, with 14 bases between. The CDR3: CASSLREAGSSYNSPLHF. The CDR3 coding sequence is TGTGCCAGCAGTTTAAGGGAGGCGGGGAGCTCCTATAATTCACCCCTCCACTTT.

This clonotype was counted a few times. The rearrangement joins TRBV3-1 to TRBJ2-7; D is perhaps TRBD2 (5 bases). Trimming cost V 1 base and J 10 bases, with 14 bases left between them. Germline CDR1 reads LGHDT; CDR2 reads YNNKEL (reference sequence). This CDR3 spans 13 amino acids. In nucleotides, the CDR3 is TGTGCCAGCAGCCAAGGACTACCCCCCGAACAGTACTTC. It translates to CASSQGLPPEQYF.

V and J are TRBV5-5 and TRBJ1-2; TRBD1 might be the D (6 bases). V lost 0 bases and J lost 4, with 13 bases in between. This CDR3 is built from 15 residues. Germline V gene sequence: CDR1 SGHKS, CDR2 YYEKEE (reference sequence). CDR3 loop: CASSLVARGGYGYTF. CDR3 DNA sequence: TGTGCCAGCAGCTTGGTAGCCAGGGGAGGCTATGGCTACACCTTC.

This clonotype was seen more than once but under ten times. V usage is TRBV20-1 and J usage is TRBJ2-6; perhaps TRBD2 as D (6 bases). Germline assignment: CDR1 DFQATT and CDR2 SNEGSKA (reference sequence). This CDR3 contains 16 residues. The V end lost 4 bases, the J end lost 2 bases, and 15 bases lay between the germline ends. DNA of the CDR3: TGCAGTGCTACCCATGCGGGGAGAACTGGGGCCAACGTCCTGACTTTC. This encodes CSATHAGRTGANVLTF.

V usage is TRBV3-1 and J usage is TRBJ1-1; D not certain. Between the trimmed V and J ends, which lost 1 base and 1 base, there was a span of 10 bases. This CDR3 contains 15 residues. Germline CDR1 reads LGHDT; CDR2 reads YNNKEL (reference sequence). The CDR3 DNA reads as TGTGCCAGCAGCCAAGCGGCCCTAAAGAACACTGAAGCTTTCTTT. It specifies CASSQAALKNTEAFF.

This clonotype was picked up a small number of times. The chain combines TRBV13 with TRBJ2-1, with 9 positions matching TRBD1. J was trimmed by 0 bases and V by 5 bases; bases with no gene match: 8. CDR1 is PRHDT, CDR2 FYEKMQ, per germline (reference sequence). The CDR3 length is 17 residues. The CDR3 protein is CASSPRTGAPSYNEQFF. In DNA, the CDR3 is TGTGCCAGCAGCCCCCGGACAGGGGCGCCCTCCTACAATGAGCAGTTCTTC.

The rearrangement links TRBV20-1 to TRBJ2-4; possibly TRBD2 for D (6 bases). The DNA matches TRBJ2-7 better at its end, which makes the J call doubtful. The CDR3 is 12 amino acids. Germline CDR1 reads DFQATT; CDR2 reads SNEGSKA (reference sequence). This CDR3 is CSAGRDFYEQYF. CDR3 in DNA: TGCAGTGCTGGCCGGGACTTCTACGAGCAGTACTTC.

This clonotype was observed a few times. CDR3 nucleotides: TGTGCCACCAGCAGGGGCCGAACAGGGGAGTATGGCTACACCTTC. It is translated as CATSRGRTGEYGYTF. The chain carries TRBV15 and TRBJ1-2, with 7 bases aligning to TRBD1. Looked up from germline, CDR1 is LNHNV and CDR2 is YYDKDF (reference sequence). The ends lost 3 bases at V and 5 bases at J; junction bases unmatched: 9. The CDR3 consists of 15 residues.

This clonotype came up many times. The V call is TRBV29-1, the J call TRBJ2-4; D possibly uses TRBD1 or TRBD2 (5 bases each). CDR1 and CDR2 from the germline V gene are SQVTM and ANQGSEA. Trimming removed 5 bases at V and 0 bases at J, with 14 bases between. The CDR3 runs to 15 residues. CDR3 nucleotides: TGCAGCGTTTTTGAGGGGTCTCTAGCCAAAAACATTCAGTACTTC. This encodes CSVFEGSLAKNIQYF.

This clonotype was seen a few times. This chain uses TRBV20-1 with TRBJ2-3; 9 bases agree with TRBD1. Germline trimming cut 5 bases from V and 4 bases from J; bases unmatched to any gene: 13. Per the germline V gene, CDR1 is DFQATT and CDR2 is SNEGSKA (reference sequence). The CDR3 loop spans 16 amino acids. The CDR3 here is CSAQREGDRVPDTQYF. The CDR3 DNA reads TGCAGTGCTCAAAGGGAGGGGGACAGGGTCCCAGATACGCAGTATTTT.

The chain is built from TRBV6-1 and TRBJ1-1, with D unresolved. V shed 2 bases and J shed 2 bases, with 18 bases lying between them. The length of the CDR3 is 17 residues. Germline V gene data show CDR1 as MNHNS and CDR2 as SASEGT. CDR3 coding DNA: TGTGCCAGCAGTGAATACGTGGGCAGCTATCCAAACACTGAAGCTTTCTTT. It translates to CASSEYVGSYPNTEAFF.

The J gene is TRBJ2-7, the V gene TRBV28, with D unresolved. CDR1 and CDR2 from the germline V gene are MDHEN and SYDVKM. The V end was cut by 3 bases, the J end by 2 bases, with 14 bases between. This CDR3 is 15 amino acids long. The CDR3 loop is CASSFGFGDPYEQYF. CDR3 nucleotides: TGTGCCAGCAGTTTCGGCTTTGGGGATCCCTACGAGCAGTACTTC.

This clonotype has only a few counts. V and J are TRBV4-2 and TRBJ2-7; D is unresolved. The V gene lost 1 base and the J gene lost 3 bases, with 7 bases spanning the gap. Germline CDR1 is LGHNA and CDR2 is YNFKEQ. The CDR3 loop spans 13 amino acids. The CDR3 loop is CASSQVRDYEQYF. Written as DNA, the CDR3 is TGTGCCAGCAGCCAAGTTAGGGACTACGAGCAGTACTTC.

The chain employs TRBV6-1 and TRBJ2-3, with 12 bases lining up with TRBD2. J was trimmed by 4 bases and V by 3 bases; bases with no gene match: 11. The germline CDR1 and CDR2 sequences are MNHNS and SASEGT. The CDR3 is 18 amino acids. CDR3 residues: CASSDPGLAGRRADTQYF. CDR3 nucleotides: TGTGCCAGCAGTGACCCGGGACTAGCGGGTCGCCGGGCAGATACGCAGTATTTT.

This clonotype was counted between two and nine times. The chain couples TRBV20-1 to TRBJ2-7; possible D gene TRBD2, 7 bases. The V gene's germline CDR1 is DFQATT and CDR2 SNEGSKA (reference sequence). This CDR3 is 15 amino acids long. V was clipped by 3 bases and J by 0 bases, with 15 bases between them. CDR3 coding DNA: TGCAGTGCTAGTTCTGGGAGGGGGAGCTCCTACGAGCAGTACTTC. It is translated as CSASSGRGSSYEQYF.

This clonotype was picked up one time. This rearrangement joins TRBV7-9 to TRBJ2-2; D possibly corresponds to TRBD2 (5 bases). This CDR3 contains 14 residues. Deletions cut 3 bases from V and 7 bases from J, with 12 bases between. Germline V CDR1 and CDR2: SEHNR, FQNEAQ (reference sequence). This CDR3 is CASSFAASSGELFF. The CDR3 DNA reads as TGTGCCAGCAGCTTTGCGGCTAGCAGCGGGGAGCTGTTTTTT.

V gene TRBV3-1 combines with J gene TRBJ1-1; D is unresolved. The CDR3 totals 13 residues. V lost 8 bases, J lost 1 base, and 11 bases lay in between. Germline V gene lookup returns CDR1 LGHDT and CDR2 YNNKEL (reference sequence). CDR3 amino acids: CASQNERNTEAFF. The CDR3 DNA is TGTGCCAGCCAAAACGAGAGGAACACTGAAGCTTTCTTT.

Concerning this clonotype: The junction shows a germline mismatch at one end, possibly a read error. J is TRBJ2-7 and V is TRBV5-1, with unresolved D. Germline V CDR1 and CDR2: SGHRS, YFSETQ. The CDR3 sequence is 13 residues long. Written as DNA, the CDR3 is TGCGCCAGCAACTTGGAAGGTTACTACGAGCAGTACTTC. Its protein product is CASNLEGYYEQYF.

This clonotype was seen at least ten times. The chain uses TRBV29-1 and TRBJ2-7; D gene uncertain. Germline V gives CDR1 SQVTM, CDR2 ANQGSEA. Trimming removed 2 bases at V and 4 bases at J, with 12 bases between. The length of the CDR3 is 13 residues. The CDR3 here is CSVEYGTPYEQYF. In nucleotides, the CDR3 is TGCAGCGTTGAATACGGAACACCTTACGAGCAGTACTTC.

The chain has TRBV20-1 and TRBJ2-1, with D possibly being TRBD1 (5 bases). The CDR3 covers 14 residues. V was pared by 3 bases and J by 4 bases, with 13 bases between. The germline CDR1 and CDR2 sequences are DFQATT and SNEGSKA (reference sequence). CDR3 in DNA: TGCAGTGCTAGGTGGAAGCAGGGTTACAATGAGCAGTTCTTC. Translated: CSARWKQGYNEQFF.